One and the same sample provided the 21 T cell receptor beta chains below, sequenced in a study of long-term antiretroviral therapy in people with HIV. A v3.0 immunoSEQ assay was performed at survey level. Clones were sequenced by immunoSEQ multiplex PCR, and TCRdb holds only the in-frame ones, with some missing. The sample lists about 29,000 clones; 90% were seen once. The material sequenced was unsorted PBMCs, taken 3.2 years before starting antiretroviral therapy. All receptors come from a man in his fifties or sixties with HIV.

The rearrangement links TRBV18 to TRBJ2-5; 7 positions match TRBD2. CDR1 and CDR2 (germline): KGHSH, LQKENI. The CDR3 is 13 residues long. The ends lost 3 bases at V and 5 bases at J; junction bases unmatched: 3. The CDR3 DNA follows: TGTGCCAGCTCACCGGGAGGGGAGGAGACCCAGTACTTC. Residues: CASSPGGEETQYF.

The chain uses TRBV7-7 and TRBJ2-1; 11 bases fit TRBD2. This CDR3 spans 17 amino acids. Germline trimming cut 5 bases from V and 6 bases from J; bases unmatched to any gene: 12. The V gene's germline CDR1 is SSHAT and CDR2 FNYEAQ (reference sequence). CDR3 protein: CASSPHTGTSGFNEQFF. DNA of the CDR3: TGTGCCAGCAGCCCCCATACCGGGACTAGCGGCTTCAATGAGCAGTTCTTC.

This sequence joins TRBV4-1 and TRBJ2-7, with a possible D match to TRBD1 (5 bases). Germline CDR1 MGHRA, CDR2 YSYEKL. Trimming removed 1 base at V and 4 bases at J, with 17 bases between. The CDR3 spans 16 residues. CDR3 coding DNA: TGCGCCAGCAGCCAAGGTTCCAGGGCCCTAGGTTACGAGCAGTACTTC. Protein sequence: CASSQGSRALGYEQYF.

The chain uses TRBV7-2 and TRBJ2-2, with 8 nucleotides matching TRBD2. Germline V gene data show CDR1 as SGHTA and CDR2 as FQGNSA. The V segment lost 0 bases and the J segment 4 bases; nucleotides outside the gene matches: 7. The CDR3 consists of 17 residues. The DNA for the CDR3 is TGTGCCAGCAGCTTAGCTCCGGGACTAGTACTCACCGGGGAGCTGTTTTTT. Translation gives CASSLAPGLVLTGELFF.

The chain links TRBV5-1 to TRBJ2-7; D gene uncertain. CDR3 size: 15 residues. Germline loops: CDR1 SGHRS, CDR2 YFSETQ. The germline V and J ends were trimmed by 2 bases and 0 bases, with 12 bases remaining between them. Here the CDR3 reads CASSFGRPSSYEQYF. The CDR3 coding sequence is TGCGCCAGCAGCTTCGGCAGGCCGAGCTCCTACGAGCAGTACTTC.

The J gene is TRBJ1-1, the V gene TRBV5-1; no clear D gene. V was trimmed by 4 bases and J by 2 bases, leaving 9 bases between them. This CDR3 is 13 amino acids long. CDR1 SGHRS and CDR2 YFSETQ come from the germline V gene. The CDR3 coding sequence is TGCGCCAGCAGCAGACTGACCAACACTGAAGCTTTCTTT. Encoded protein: CASSRLTNTEAFF.

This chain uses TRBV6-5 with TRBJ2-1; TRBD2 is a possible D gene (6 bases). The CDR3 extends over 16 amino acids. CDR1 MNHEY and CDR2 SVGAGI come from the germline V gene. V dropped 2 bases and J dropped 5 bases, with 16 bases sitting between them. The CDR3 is CASSYRDFPRHNEQFF. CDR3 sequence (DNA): TGTGCCAGCAGTTACCGGGACTTCCCCAGACACAATGAGCAGTTCTTC.

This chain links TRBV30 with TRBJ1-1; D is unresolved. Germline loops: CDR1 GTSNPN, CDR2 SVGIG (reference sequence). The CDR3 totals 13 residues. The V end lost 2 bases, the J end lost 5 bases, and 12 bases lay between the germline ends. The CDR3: CAWSRVLRTEAFF. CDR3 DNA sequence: TGTGCCTGGAGTCGGGTTTTGAGAACTGAAGCTTTCTTT.

In DNA, the CDR3 is TGTGCCAGCAGCTTATTGGAGGGAAAAGCTTTCTTT. Translating it yields CASSLLEGKAFF. The V and J genes are TRBV7-6 and TRBJ1-1; unclear D gene. The V end was cut by 2 bases, the J end by 9 bases, with 10 bases between. The CDR3 extends over 12 amino acids. The germline V gene has CDR1 SGHVS and CDR2 FNYEAQ.

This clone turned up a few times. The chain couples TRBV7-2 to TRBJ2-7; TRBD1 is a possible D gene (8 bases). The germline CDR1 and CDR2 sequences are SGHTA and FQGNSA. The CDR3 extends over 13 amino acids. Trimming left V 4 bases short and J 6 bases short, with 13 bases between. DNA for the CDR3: TGTGCCAGCAGCTGGGGGGGGACAGGCGAGCAGTACTTC. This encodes CASSWGGTGEQYF.

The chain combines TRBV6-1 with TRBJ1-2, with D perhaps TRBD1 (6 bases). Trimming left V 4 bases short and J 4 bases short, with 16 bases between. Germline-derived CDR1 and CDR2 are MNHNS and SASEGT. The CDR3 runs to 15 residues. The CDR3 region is CASSGINPGAYGYTF. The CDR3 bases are TGTGCCAGCAGTGGGATAAACCCAGGGGCCTATGGCTACACCTTC.

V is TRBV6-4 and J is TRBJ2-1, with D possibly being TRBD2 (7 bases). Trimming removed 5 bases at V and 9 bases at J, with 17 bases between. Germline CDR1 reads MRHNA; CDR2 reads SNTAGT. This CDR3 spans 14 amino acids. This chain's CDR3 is CASSIIQGGGEQFF. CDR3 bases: TGTGCCAGCAGTATCATACAGGGAGGGGGTGAGCAGTTCTTC.

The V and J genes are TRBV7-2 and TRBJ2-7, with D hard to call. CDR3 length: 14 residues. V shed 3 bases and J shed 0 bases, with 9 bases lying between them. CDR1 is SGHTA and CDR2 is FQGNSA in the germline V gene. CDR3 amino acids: CASSFHPFSYEQYF. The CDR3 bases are TGTGCCAGCAGCTTCCACCCTTTCTCCTACGAGCAGTACTTC.

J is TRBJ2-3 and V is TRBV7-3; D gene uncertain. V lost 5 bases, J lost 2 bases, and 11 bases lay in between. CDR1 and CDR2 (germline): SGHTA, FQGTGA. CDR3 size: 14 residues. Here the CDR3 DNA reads TGTGCCAGCAGCGATGGGGTGGCCACAGATACGCAGTATTTT. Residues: CASSDGVATDTQYF. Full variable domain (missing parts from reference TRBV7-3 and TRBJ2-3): GAGVSQTPSNKVTEKGKYVELRCDPISGHTALYWYRQSLGQGPEFLIYFQGTGAADDSGLPNDRFFAVRPEGSVSTLKIQRTERGDSAVYLCASSDGVATDTQYFGPGTRLTVL.

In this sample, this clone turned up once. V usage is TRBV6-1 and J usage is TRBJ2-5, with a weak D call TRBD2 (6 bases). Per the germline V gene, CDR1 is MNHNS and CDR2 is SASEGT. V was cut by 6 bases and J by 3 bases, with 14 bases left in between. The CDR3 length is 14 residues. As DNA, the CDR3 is TGTGCCAGCAGGGCGGGGAGTAGTAAAGAGACCCAGTACTTC. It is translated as CASRAGSSKETQYF.

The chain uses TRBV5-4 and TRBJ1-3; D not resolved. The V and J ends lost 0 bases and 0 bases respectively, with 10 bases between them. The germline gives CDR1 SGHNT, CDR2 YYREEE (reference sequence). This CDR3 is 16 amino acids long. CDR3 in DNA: TGTGCCAGCAGCTTGGCCCCGGGCGCCTCTGGAAACACCATATATTTT. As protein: CASSLAPGASGNTIYF. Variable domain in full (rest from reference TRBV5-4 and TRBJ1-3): ETGVTQSPTHLIKTRGQQVTLRCSSQSGHNTVSWYQQALGQGPQFIFQYYREEENGRGNFPPRFSGLQFPNYSSELNVNALELDDSALYLCASSLAPGASGNTIYFGEGSWLTVV.

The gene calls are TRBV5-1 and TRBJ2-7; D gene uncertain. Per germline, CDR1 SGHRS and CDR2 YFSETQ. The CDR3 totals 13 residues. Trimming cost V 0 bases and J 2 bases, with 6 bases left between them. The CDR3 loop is CASSLAHPYEQYF. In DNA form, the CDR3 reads TGCGCCAGCAGCTTGGCCCACCCCTACGAGCAGTACTTC.

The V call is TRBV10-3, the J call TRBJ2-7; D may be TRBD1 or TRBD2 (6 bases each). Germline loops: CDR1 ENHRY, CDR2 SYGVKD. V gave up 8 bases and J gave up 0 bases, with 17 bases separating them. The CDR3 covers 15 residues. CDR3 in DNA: TGTGCCATCGGGGGGCCGGGGGTTTCCTCCTACGAGCAGTACTTC. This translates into CAIGGPGVSSYEQYF.

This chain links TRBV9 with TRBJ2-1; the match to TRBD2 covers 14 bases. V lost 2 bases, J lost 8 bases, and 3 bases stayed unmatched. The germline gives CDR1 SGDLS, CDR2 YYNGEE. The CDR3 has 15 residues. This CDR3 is CASSVTSGRADEQFF. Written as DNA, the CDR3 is TGTGCCAGCAGCGTGACTAGCGGGAGGGCCGATGAGCAGTTCTTC.

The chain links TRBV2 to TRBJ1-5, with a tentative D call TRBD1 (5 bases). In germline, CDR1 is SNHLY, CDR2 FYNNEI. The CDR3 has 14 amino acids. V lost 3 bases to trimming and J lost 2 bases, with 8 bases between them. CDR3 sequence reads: CASSDRVGNQPQHF. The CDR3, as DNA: TGTGCCAGCAGTGACAGGGTCGGCAATCAGCCCCAGCATTTT.

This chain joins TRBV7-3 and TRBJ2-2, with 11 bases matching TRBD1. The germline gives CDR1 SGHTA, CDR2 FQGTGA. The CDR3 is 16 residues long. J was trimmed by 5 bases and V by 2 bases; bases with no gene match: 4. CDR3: CASSLGTGGRTGELFF. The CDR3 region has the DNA TGTGCCAGCAGCTTAGGGACAGGGGGACGGACCGGGGAGCTGTTTTTT.